The present entry profiles one TCR beta chain with its context. Between the trimmed V and J ends, which lost 1 base and 1 base, there was a span of 11 bases. The germline V gene has CDR1 SGHTA and CDR2 FQGNSA. This CDR3 comprises 16 residues. This entry comes from a study of cytomegalovirus exposure and HLA in healthy donors. Researchers ran the PCR with 60 Vbeta and 13 Jbeta primers. Sequencing used immunoSEQ multiplex PCR; TCRdb keeps in-frame clones, though not all of them. The repertoire holds approximately 150,000 clones, around 78% seen once, with roughly 7% in the top ten. This sequence was found in a woman between 35 and 50 years old in good health and CMV-seropositive. Sequencing was done on a sample of PBMCs. This chain joins TRBV7-2 and TRBJ1-5, with D possibly matching TRBD1 (5 bases). The CDR3 nucleotides read TGTGCCAGCAGCTTAGTTGCGGGGGGAAGCAATCAGCCCCAGCATTTT. Translating gives CASSLVAGGSNQPQHF.